This TCR beta chain was found in a study of blood T cell repertoires in COVID-19. Trimming removed 4 bases at V and 5 bases at J, with 18 bases between. The CDR3 spans 15 residues. In germline, CDR1 is SGHRS, CDR2 YFSETQ. Method: immunoSEQ multiplex PCR; TCRdb's copy keeps in-frame clones and lacks some. The repertoire has under 150,000 clones, under 85% of them found once; the top ten carry under 10%. The receptor's source is a man aged 45-65 years with active or convalescent COVID-19. Sequences were obtained from peripheral blood. The rearrangement uses TRBV5-1 and TRBJ2-5; D may be TRBD1 (7 bases). The CDR3 spells CASSRAGQTGETQYF. As DNA, the CDR3 is TGCGCCAGCAGCAGGGCGGGACAGACGGGTGAGACCCAGTACTTC.